This T cell receptor (beta chain) was found in a study of T-cell memory formation after mild COVID-19 listed by TCRdb under 2021. A note on the overall study: TCR sequence clusters from the two donors were largely donor specific. The cohort was made up of two young adult volunteers, one female and one male, who were previously healthy. Longitudinal TCRalpha and TCRbeta repertoire sequencing tracked T-cell clones expanding and contracting after mild COVID-19 in a couple of donors. What the study reported, not specific to this receptor: Contracting CD4+ clones turned up mainly in the CM and EM memory subsets, whereas EMRA was where CD8+ clones were enriched. SARS-CoV-2 specificity of the second-wave clones peaking on day 37 was not confirmed. The detection of some responding clones in pre-infection memory suggests that pre-existing cross-reactive memory T cells joined the SARS-CoV-2 response. The study covered only a couple of mild cases, and larger cohorts including severe cases with pre-infection samples were considered necessary. From day 15 to 85, contracting clones showed balanced CD4/CD8 phenotypes, whereas a second wave of clones that expanded from day 15 to 37 leaned towards CD4+.

Ficoll-Paque density gradient centrifugation was used to isolate PBMCs. Sequencing was carried out with an Illumina NovaSeq 6000. Using 5'RACE with constant-segment primers, TCRalpha and TCRbeta cDNA libraries were constructed, with sample barcodes and unique molecular identifiers added in the process. RNA was extracted from every sample with Trizol reagent. The libraries were amplified in two PCR steps, and the second step added a second sample barcode and Illumina TruSeq adapters. Sequencing of the libraries was done on an Illumina NovaSeq, producing 2 x 150 bp paired-end reads. As for the authors' bioinformatics: With migec v1.2.7, reads were demultiplexed and then collapsed into UMI-guided consensus sequences. Using mixcr v2.1.11, UMI consensuses were aligned to TRA and TRB V and J templates and then assembled into clonotypes. A clonotype was counted as expanded or contracted only when both edgeR and NoisET called the clonotype significant, with the noise models trained on biological replicates. For edgeR calls, a false discovery rate-adjusted p below 0.01 and a log2 fold-change threshold of 1 were applied. As an exploratory analysis of dynamics, PCA with hierarchical clustering was applied to max-normalized trajectories of the 1000 most abundant clonotypes. Separately sequenced CD4+ and CD8+ repertoires were used to assign a CD4 or CD8 phenotype to each responding clone. Through fastp at Q25 and MiXCR, TCRdb rebuilt clones from the public reads, retaining in-frame beta chains. Records with the same CDR3 protein are collapsed into one entry carrying the most frequent genes and DNA. TCRdb's processing, not the authors' own work, is the source of the V and J calls. For this sample the table gives around 53,000 distinct CDR3 sequences, of which 9% to 15% were detected only once. The ten largest clones represent 20% to 25% of the sample.

From cysteine to phenylalanine, the CDR3 is 13 amino acids long. The CDR3 DNA has 39 bases and is translated from base 1. Via the germline V gene, CDR1 is SGDLS and CDR2 YYNGEE. The junction carries 12 bases between V and J, which are trimmed by 4 bases and 5 bases respectively. As to this clonotype: The clone's antigen remains unknown. It has no much larger one-base neighbor in the sample; base qualities were not kept.

The source is a man aged 18 to 29 who had mild COVID-19 (a few samples of this study predate the infection). The sample titles of this study are shuffled in the database, so cell type and time point are left out; the donor was told from shared clones. The rearrangement combines TRBV9 with TRBJ1-1; the D gene cannot be named for sure. Specimen: PBMCs or a T cell subset sorted from them (not recorded which). The bases read TGTGCCAGCAGCTTTTGGAGGGATACTGAAGCTTTCTTT. It codes for CASSFWRDTEAFF.